The clone carrying this T cell receptor (beta chain) appeared a few times. This entry is derived from a study of T-cell reconstitution after alpha-beta-depleted transplantation in children. CDR1 MNHEY and CDR2 SVGAGI come from the germline V gene. The V gene end was trimmed by 0 bases and the J gene end by 5 bases; junction bases not matched to a gene: 5. CDR3 length: 16 residues. The TCRbeta library incorporated unique molecular identifiers. TCRdb redid the calling of the PCR reads with MiXCR, one entry per CDR3 protein. Of almost 500,000 distinct CDR3 sequences in the sample, approximately 12% were seen once.

J is TRBJ2-7 and V is TRBV6-5; 12 positions agree with TRBD1. The clonotype originates from a human donor who donated a stem cell graft to a child with combined immunodeficiency. Sequenced material: PBMCs from the stem cell graft donor, taken from the stem cell graft. DNA for the CDR3: TGTGCCAGCAGTTACTCGGGACAGGGGGCTAAGAACGAGCAGTACTTC. Its translation: CASSYSGQGAKNEQYF.